This T cell receptor beta chain was sequenced for a study of CD8+ T cells in alopecia areata. Study findings and constraints: There were also resident alphabeta T cells of normal skin sequenced in scalp samples.

The treatment: oral pan-JAK inhibitor, 5-10 mg twice daily. Using a FACSAria, the CD4+ and CD8+ T cells were sorted from the PBMCs. CDR3 length equals 14 residues. V lost 5 bases, J lost 4 bases, and 15 bases lay in between. The germline V gene has CDR1 SGHAT and CDR2 FQNNGV. A note on this clone: Its antigen is unknown.

Extracted RNA was reverse transcribed, and the resulting cDNA served as sequencing template. TCRdb's table, derived via immunoSEQ multiplex PCR, lists solely in-frame clones and lacks some. Of about 110,000 clones listed, less than 90% were seen once; the top ten hold around a quarter. This TCR derives from a human donor with alopecia areata. The chain links TRBV11-2 to TRBJ2-7; D is ambiguous. The starting material was CD8+ T cells sorted from blood, obtained at week 24, from a patient treated with tofacitinib. The CDR3 region is CASSPPVTEYEQYF. The CDR3 DNA reads as TGTGCCAGCAGCCCCCCGGTAACAGAGTACGAGCAGTACTTC.